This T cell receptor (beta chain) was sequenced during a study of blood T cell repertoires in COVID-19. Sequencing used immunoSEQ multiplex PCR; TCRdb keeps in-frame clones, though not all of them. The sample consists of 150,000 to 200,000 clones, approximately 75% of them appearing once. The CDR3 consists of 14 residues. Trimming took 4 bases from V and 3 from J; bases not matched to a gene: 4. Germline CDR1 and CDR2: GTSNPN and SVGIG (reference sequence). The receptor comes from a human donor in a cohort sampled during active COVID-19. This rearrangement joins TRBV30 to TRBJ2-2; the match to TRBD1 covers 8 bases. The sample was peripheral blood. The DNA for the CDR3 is TGTGCCTGGAACAGGGGGGCCCACACCGGGGAGCTGTTTTTT. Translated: CAWNRGAHTGELFF. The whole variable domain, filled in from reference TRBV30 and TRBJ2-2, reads SQTIHQWPATLVQPVGSPLSLECTVEGTSNPNLYWYRQAAGRGLQLLFYSVGIGQISSEVPQNLSASRPQDRQFILSSKKLLLSDSGFYLCAWNRGAHTGELFFGEGSRLTVL.